The clone carrying this T cell receptor beta chain occurred many times. Its antigen is undetermined. The sequence runs out 3 residues before the end of the CDR3; the remainder is reconstructed from the germline J gene. This specimen comes from a study of T cell clonality in common variable immunodeficiency. Regarding the study as a whole: CVID subjects showed higher TCRbeta clonality than healthy controls.

Donors gave roughly 5 to 9 ml heparinized peripheral whole blood. Assay used: immunoSEQ multiplex PCR; TCRdb lists only in-frame clones, some missing. This sample carries 80,000 or so clones, none of them present only once. CDR1 and CDR2 from the germline V gene are SGDLS and YYNGEE. The CDR3 consists of 16 residues. With 1 base removed from V and 0 bases from J, the gap between germline ends came to 11 bases. The sequenced sample consisted of peripheral blood mononuclear cells. This clonotype was obtained from a person between 18 and 70 years old in good health. The chain links TRBV9 to TRBJ2-1; D is undetermined. The CDR3 bases that were read are TGTGCCAGCAGCGTATGGCCTCCTGGCTCCTACAATGAG. Encoded protein: CASSVWPPGSYNE. The complete CDR3 protein is CASSVWPPGSYNEQFF.